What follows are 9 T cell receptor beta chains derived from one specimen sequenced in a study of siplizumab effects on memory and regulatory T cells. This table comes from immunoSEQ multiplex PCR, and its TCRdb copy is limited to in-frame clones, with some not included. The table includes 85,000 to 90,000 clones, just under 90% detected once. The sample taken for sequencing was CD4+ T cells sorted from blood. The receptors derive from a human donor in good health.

CDR3 sequence reads: CASSLGALEGYGYTF. CDR3 coding DNA: TGCGCCAGCAGCTTGGGGGCTCTGGAGGGGTATGGCTACACCTTC. The V call is TRBV5-1, the J call TRBJ1-2; possible D gene TRBD1, 5 bases. CDR1 is SGHRS, CDR2 YFSETQ, per germline. V gave up 0 bases and J gave up 5 bases, with 14 bases separating them. There are 15 residues in the CDR3.

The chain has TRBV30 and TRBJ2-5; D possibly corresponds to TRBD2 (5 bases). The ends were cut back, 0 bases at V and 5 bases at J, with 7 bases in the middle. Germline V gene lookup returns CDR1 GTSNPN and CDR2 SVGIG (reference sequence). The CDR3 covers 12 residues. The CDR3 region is CAWSVKRETQYF. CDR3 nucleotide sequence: TGTGCCTGGAGTGTAAAGCGGGAGACCCAGTACTTC.

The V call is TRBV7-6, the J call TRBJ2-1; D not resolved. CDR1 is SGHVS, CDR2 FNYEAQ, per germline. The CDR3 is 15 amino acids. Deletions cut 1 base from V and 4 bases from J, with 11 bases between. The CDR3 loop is CASSLGLVSYNEQFF. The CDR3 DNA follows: TGTGCCAGCAGCTTAGGTCTTGTAAGTTACAATGAGCAGTTCTTC.

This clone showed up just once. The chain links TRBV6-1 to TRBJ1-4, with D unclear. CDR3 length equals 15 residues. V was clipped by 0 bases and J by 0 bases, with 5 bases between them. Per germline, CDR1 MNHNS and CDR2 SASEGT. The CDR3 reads CASSEALATNEKLFF. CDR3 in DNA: TGTGCCAGCAGTGAAGCGCTTGCAACTAATGAAAAACTGTTTTTT.

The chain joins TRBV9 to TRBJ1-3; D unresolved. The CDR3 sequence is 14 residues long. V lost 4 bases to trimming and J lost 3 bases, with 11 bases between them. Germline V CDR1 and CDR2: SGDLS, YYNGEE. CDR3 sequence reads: CASSIDPDGNTIYF. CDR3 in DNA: TGTGCCAGCAGCATAGACCCAGATGGAAACACCATATATTTT. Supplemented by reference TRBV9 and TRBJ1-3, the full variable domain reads DSGVTQTPKHLITATGQRVTLRCSPRSGDLSVYWYQQSLDQGLQFLIQYYNGEERAKGNILERFSAQQFPDLHSELNLSSLELGDSALYFCASSIDPDGNTIYFGEGSWLTVV.

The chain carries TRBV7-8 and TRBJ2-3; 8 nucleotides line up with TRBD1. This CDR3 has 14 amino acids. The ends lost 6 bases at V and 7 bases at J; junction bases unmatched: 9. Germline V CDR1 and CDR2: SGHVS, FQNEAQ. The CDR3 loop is CASSSDRVGHTQYF. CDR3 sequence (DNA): TGTGCCAGCAGTTCGGACAGGGTGGGCCATACGCAGTATTTT.

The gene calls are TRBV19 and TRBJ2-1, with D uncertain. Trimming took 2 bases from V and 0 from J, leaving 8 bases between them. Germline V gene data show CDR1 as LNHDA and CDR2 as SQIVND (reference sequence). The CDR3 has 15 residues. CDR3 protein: CASSIRASSYNEQFF. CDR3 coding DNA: TGTGCCAGTAGTATACGGGCGAGCTCCTACAATGAGCAGTTCTTC. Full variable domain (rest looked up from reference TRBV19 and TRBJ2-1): DGGITQSPKYLFRKEGQNVTLSCEQNLNHDAMYWYRQDPGQGLRLIYYSQIVNDFQKGDIAEGYSVSREKKESFPLTVTSAQKNPTAFYLCASSIRASSYNEQFFGPGTRLTVL.

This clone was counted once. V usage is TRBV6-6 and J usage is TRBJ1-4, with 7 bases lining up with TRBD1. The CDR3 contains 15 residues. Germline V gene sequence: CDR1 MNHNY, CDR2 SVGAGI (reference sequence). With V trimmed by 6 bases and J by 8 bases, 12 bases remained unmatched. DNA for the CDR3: TGTGCCAGCAGCCAGACCGGGACAGAGTCGGAAAAACTGTTTTTT. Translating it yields CASSQTGTESEKLFF.

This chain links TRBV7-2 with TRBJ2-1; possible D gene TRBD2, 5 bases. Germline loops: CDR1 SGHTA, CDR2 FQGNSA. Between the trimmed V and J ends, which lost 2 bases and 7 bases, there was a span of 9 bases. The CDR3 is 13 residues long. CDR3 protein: CASSLIIANEQFF. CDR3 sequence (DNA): TGTGCCAGCAGCTTAATAATAGCGAATGAGCAGTTCTTC.